The source of this T cell receptor beta chain is a study of blood T cells in healthy people across ages. Aged about 6 to 100, donors were systemically healthy Caucasians from Russia. Per individual sample, total RNA of at least 5.5 micrograms was extracted. Study-wide results and limits: Per million T cells, the diversity of TCR beta decreased roughly linearly as age advanced.

PCR was performed a second time for roughly 7 to 12 cycles using a sample-barcoded 5' primer and a J-beta primer mix. TCRdb redid the calling of the 5' RACE reads with MiXCR, one entry per CDR3 protein. The sample has around 1,000,000 distinct CDR3 sequences, about 23% seen once. This CDR3 has 15 amino acids. Germline values: CDR1 MRHNA, CDR2 SNTAGT. V lost 4 bases to trimming and J lost 0 bases, with 10 bases between them. For this clonotype: The antigen remains unidentified.

These records were also assigned to another study, of T cells of mothers and their children. That work states: Sample barcodes and 2-4 random nucleotides were added by the M1S primer of the second PCR.

The sample taken for sequencing was blood. The receptor's source is a girl aged 2-10 years in good health. The chain employs TRBV6-4 and TRBJ2-1, with D uncertain. The CDR3 DNA follows: TGTGCCAGCAGTGTCGGGTTTAGCTCCTACAATGAGCAGTTCTTC. Translation gives CASSVGFSSYNEQFF.